This T cell receptor (beta chain) is drawn from a study of spatial heterogeneity in lung cancer. Study summary: Sequencing was performed on follow-up PBMC samples when available, collected at a median of approximately 2 years after resection. Every unique TCR and UMI combination, on average, appeared more than ten times in raw reads.

Carried by each TCR cDNA molecule was a unique molecular identifier. TCRdb itself ran the 5' RACE reads through MiXCR, one entry per CDR3 protein. This table holds around 110,000 distinct CDR3 sequences, 12% found once. The time point: blood at routine non-recurrence follow-up after resection. Whole RNA was taken from tumor, nontumor lung or frozen PBMC; it was then sequenced unsorted. This clonotype has more than one count but fewer than ten. Antigen: not known. Overall study results and limits: Whereas they appeared in blood less at follow-up, ubiquitous expanded tumor TCRs appeared there more at resection.

CDR1 is MNHNS and CDR2 is SASEGT in the germline V gene. This CDR3 region has 16 residues. Trimming took 5 bases from V and 0 from J, leaving 15 bases between them. The sequence was collected from a male donor with early-stage non-small cell lung cancer. The sample in question was PBMCs, obtained at follow-up. V and J are TRBV6-1 and TRBJ2-3; D is perhaps TRBD2 (6 bases). CDR3 sequence reads: CASSRYGGASTDTQYF. The CDR3 coding sequence is TGTGCCAGCAGTCGTTACGGCGGGGCTAGCACAGATACGCAGTATTTT.